This T cell receptor beta chain was observed in a study of T-cell reconstitution after alpha-beta-depleted transplantation in children. Germline values: CDR1 SNHLY, CDR2 FYNNEI. The V end was cut by 4 bases, the J end by 6 bases, with 7 bases between. The CDR3 runs to 12 residues. Unique molecular identifiers were built into the TCRbeta library. TCRdb used MiXCR to reprocess the PCR reads, holding one entry per CDR3 protein. The sample holds more than 200,000 distinct CDR3 sequences; roughly 25% are singletons and the top ten take about 4.8%. The chain recombines TRBV2 with TRBJ1-3; D ambiguous. The receptor comes from a female patient aged 2 to 10 who had a stem cell transplant for congenital amegakaryocytic thrombocytopenia, so the T cells may come from the graft donor. The specimen comprised PBMCs, mostly from graft donor cells, sampled 360 days after TCRalphabeta/CD19-depleted stem cell transplant. The CDR3 protein is CASSVGENTIYF. For the CDR3, the DNA is TGTGCCAGCAGTGTGGGCGAAAACACCATATATTTT.